One and the same sample provided the 26 T cell receptor beta chains below, sequenced in a study of T cell responses to AZD1222 COVID-19 vaccine. Sequenced by immunoSEQ multiplex PCR; TCRdb stores in-frame clones only, minus some. The data contain about 73,000 clones, about nine tenths of them seen just once; the ten biggest clones take up roughly a fifth. The starting material was peripheral blood, obtained on day 0 of AZD1222 vaccination. The receptors shown here come from an adult in good health.

V is TRBV12-5 and J is TRBJ2-5; TRBD1 matches at 11 bases. From germline, CDR1 is LGHNT and CDR2 FRNRAP. The CDR3 runs to 15 residues. V lost 6 bases and J lost 7; bases outside the gene matches: 10. Written as DNA, the CDR3 is TGTGCTAGTGGACCCGGGACAGGGGGACGGGGGACCCAGTACTTC. Its translation is CASGPGTGGRGTQYF.

This chain uses TRBV7-9 with TRBJ1-4, with 8 bases matching TRBD1. CDR3 length equals 15 residues. V lost 3 bases, J lost 7 bases, and 7 bases stayed unmatched. Germline V gene lookup returns CDR1 SEHNR and CDR2 FQNEAQ (reference sequence). For the CDR3, the DNA is TGTGCCAGCAGCTTGAGGGGGACAGGAGGTGAAAAACTGTTTTTT. Translated, it gives CASSLRGTGGEKLFF.

V gene TRBV18 combines with J gene TRBJ2-6; 7 nucleotides line up with TRBD1. The CDR3 is 17 residues long. Germline CDR1 and CDR2: KGHSH and LQKENI. V lost 2 bases, J lost 2 bases, and 6 bases stayed unmatched. The CDR3 here is CASSPRPGGTGANVLTF. Written as DNA, the CDR3 is TGTGCCAGCTCACCAAGGCCAGGGGGAACTGGGGCCAACGTCCTGACTTTC. Combining the CDR3 with reference TRBV18 and TRBJ2-6 gives the whole variable domain NAGVMQNPRHLVRRRGQEARLRCSPMKGHSHVYWYRQLPEEGLKFMVYLQKENIIDESGMPKERFSAEFPKEGPSILRIQQVVRGDSAAYFCASSPRPGGTGANVLTFGAGSRLTVL.

The chain has TRBV28 and TRBJ2-2; D remains ambiguous. Trimming removed 6 bases from V and 8 bases from J, with 7 bases in between. There are 11 residues in the CDR3. Germline V gene sequence: CDR1 MDHEN, CDR2 SYDVKM. DNA for the CDR3: TGTGCCAGCAGCTATCAAGGGGAGCTGTTTTTT. Translated, it gives CASSYQGELFF. Filled out from reference TRBV28 and TRBJ2-2, the complete variable domain reads DVKVTQSSRYLVKRTGEKVFLECVQDMDHENMFWYRQDPGLGLRLIYFSYDVKMKEKGDIPEGYSVSREKKERFSLILESASTNQTSMYLCASSYQGELFFGEGSRLTVL.

V usage is TRBV30 and J usage is TRBJ2-3; D is unclear. CDR3 length: 14 amino acids. Germline values: CDR1 GTSNPN, CDR2 SVGIG (reference sequence). V gave up 4 bases and J gave up 2 bases, with 13 bases separating them. CDR3 sequence reads: CAWIRTEITDTQYF. Written as DNA, the CDR3 is TGTGCCTGGATCAGGACGGAAATCACAGATACGCAGTATTTT.

This rearrangement joins TRBV7-9 to TRBJ2-5; D uncertain. The CDR3 runs 14 residues. Trimming cost V 5 bases and J 1 base, with 11 bases left between them. Germline-derived CDR1 and CDR2 are SEHNR and FQNEAQ (reference sequence). CDR3 sequence (DNA): TGTGCCAGCAGCCCAAAGTCCCGCCAAGAGACCCAGTACTTC. Protein sequence: CASSPKSRQETQYF.

The chain joins TRBV5-1 to TRBJ2-7; D might be TRBD1 (5 bases). CDR3 length: 15 residues. Germline-derived CDR1 and CDR2 are SGHRS and YFSETQ. Deletions cut 0 bases from V and 2 bases from J, with 12 bases between. The CDR3 DNA follows: TGCGCCAGCAGCTTGGGACAGCAAAAACCCTACGAGCAGTACTTC. Protein: CASSLGQQKPYEQYF. Full variable domain (outside the CDR3, taken from reference TRBV5-1 and TRBJ2-7): KAGVTQTPRYLIKTRGQQVTLSCSPISGHRSVSWYQQTPGQGLQFLFEYFSETQRNKGNFPGRFSGRQFSNSRSEMNVSTLELGDSALYLCASSLGQQKPYEQYFGPGTRLTVT.

This chain joins TRBV25-1 and TRBJ1-2; D not certain. Per the germline V gene, CDR1 is MGHDK and CDR2 is SYGVNS. Trimming removed 10 bases at V and 2 bases at J, with 8 bases between. The CDR3 length is 11 residues. CDR3 sequence reads: CATEQNYGYTF. The CDR3 DNA is TGTGCCACGGAACAGAACTATGGCTACACCTTC.

This clone was recorded only once. The chain links TRBV5-5 to TRBJ2-7; the D gene is possibly TRBD2 (6 bases). Trimming shortened V by 0 bases and J by 6 bases, and 10 bases separated the two germline ends. The CDR3 contains 13 residues. Germline V gene lookup returns CDR1 SGHKS and CDR2 YYEKEE (reference sequence). In nucleotides, the CDR3 is TGTGCCAGCAGCTTGGGAGGAGGGCCCGAGCAGTACTTC. This sequence encodes CASSLGGGPEQYF.

The rearrangement links TRBV3-1 (or the pseudogene TRBV3-2) to TRBJ2-6; D unclear. Germline V CDR1 and CDR2: LGHDT, YNNKEL (reference sequence). Trimming cost V 2 bases and J 1 base, with 6 bases left between them. The CDR3 runs 15 residues. CDR3 sequence (DNA): TGTGCCAGCAGCCAACAACCTTCTGGGGCCAACGTCCTGACTTTC. It encodes CASSQQPSGANVLTF.

V usage is TRBV7-9 and J usage is TRBJ1-5, with 7 bases matching TRBD1. The CDR3 runs 14 residues. V gave up 0 bases and J gave up 5 bases; unmatched junction bases: 1. Germline V gives CDR1 SEHNR, CDR2 FQNEAQ (reference sequence). In DNA form, the CDR3 reads TGTGCCAGCAGCTTAGCCACAGGGGATCAGCCCCAGCATTTT. Protein sequence: CASSLATGDQPQHF. The entire variable domain, with the rest obtained from reference TRBV7-9 and TRBJ1-5, is as follows: DTGVSQNPRHKITKRGQNVTFRCDPISEHNRLYWYRQTLGQGPEFLTYFQNEAQLEKSRLLSDRFSAERPKGSFSTLEIQRTEQGDSAMYLCASSLATGDQPQHFGDGTRLSIL.

This chain uses TRBV9 with TRBJ2-3, with D possibly TRBD2 on 5 matching bases. V lost 0 bases to trimming and J lost 3 bases, with 11 bases between them. CDR3 length: 15 amino acids. Germline V gene lookup returns CDR1 SGDLS and CDR2 YYNGEE. DNA of the CDR3: TGTGCCAGCAGCGTAGATAGGAGGTGGACAGATACGCAGTATTTT. Translation gives CASSVDRRWTDTQYF.

The chain uses TRBV7-3 and TRBJ2-1; 8 bases are shared with TRBD2. V lost 0 bases, J lost 12 bases, and 10 bases stayed unmatched. The CDR3 has 15 amino acids. Germline assignment: CDR1 SGHTA and CDR2 FQGTGA. Here the CDR3 reads CASSLTGGSGVGQFF. The CDR3 DNA is TGTGCCAGCAGCTTAACAGGTGGTAGCGGGGTCGGGCAGTTCTTC.

The chain has TRBV5-5 and TRBJ1-6; D is unclear. V dropped 2 bases and J dropped 0 bases, with 9 bases sitting between them. CDR1 SGHKS and CDR2 YYEKEE come from the germline V gene (reference sequence). CDR3 length equals 16 residues. CDR3 in amino acids: CASSLYRGSYNSPLHF. CDR3 bases: TGTGCCAGCAGCTTATACCGGGGCTCCTATAATTCACCCCTCCACTTT.

The chain couples TRBV27 to TRBJ2-7, with 11 bases matching TRBD2. Germline CDR1 is MNHEY and CDR2 is SMNVEV (reference sequence). CDR3 length: 16 amino acids. The ends lost 4 bases at V and 1 base at J; junction bases unmatched: 6. The CDR3 loop is CASSSSSGGLSYEQYF. The DNA for the CDR3 is TGTGCCAGCAGTTCATCTAGCGGGGGGCTTTCCTACGAGCAGTACTTC.

This chain uses TRBV11-3 with TRBJ2-3; possible D gene TRBD1, 5 bases. V shed 4 bases and J shed 0 bases, with 8 bases lying between them. CDR3 length: 14 residues. The germline CDR1 and CDR2 sequences are SGHNT and YENEEA. DNA for the CDR3: TGTGCCAGCAGCTCCCGACAGAGCACAGATACGCAGTATTTT. This encodes CASSSRQSTDTQYF.

The rearrangement joins TRBV11-3 to TRBJ2-4; TRBD1 matches at 8 bases. J was trimmed by 7 bases and V by 0 bases; bases with no gene match: 8. The germline CDR1 and CDR2 sequences are SGHNT and YENEEA. This CDR3 comprises 16 residues. The CDR3 nucleotides read TGTGCCAGCAGCTTAGATCAGGCAGGGGGCATTAACATTCAGTACTTC. Encoded protein: CASSLDQAGGINIQYF.

The chain has TRBV28 and TRBJ2-7; 7 bases align to TRBD2. The ends lost 3 bases at V and 3 bases at J; junction bases unmatched: 11. Per the germline V gene, CDR1 is MDHEN and CDR2 is SYDVKM. This CDR3 has 16 residues. The CDR3 DNA is TGTGCCAGCAGTTTTCCCGGAGCGGGACCTCACTACGAGCAGTACTTC. Translation gives CASSFPGAGPHYEQYF.

The chain combines TRBV4-2 with TRBJ1-1, with D perhaps TRBD1 (5 bases). Looked up from germline, CDR1 is LGHNA and CDR2 is YNFKEQ. V was clipped by 4 bases and J by 3 bases, with 15 bases between them. The CDR3 is 15 residues long. CDR3 nucleotide sequence: TGTGCCAGCAGCCCCTACCGGGACGGAGACACTGAAGCTTTCTTT. Translation gives CASSPYRDGDTEAFF.

This clone came up many times. The chain uses TRBV9 and TRBJ2-7; perhaps TRBD2 as D (6 bases). Germline V gene data show CDR1 as SGDLS and CDR2 as YYNGEE. V lost 4 bases and J lost 2, with 13 bases in between. The CDR3 totals 14 residues. As DNA, the CDR3 is TGTGCCAGCAGCTCCACCGGGAGTACCTACGAGCAGTACTTC. Translated: CASSSTGSTYEQYF.

Only one count was recorded for this clone. V is TRBV27 and J is TRBJ1-4; no clear D gene. V was trimmed by 5 bases and J by 8 bases, leaving 18 bases between them. CDR3 size: 15 residues. Germline CDR1 and CDR2: MNHEY and SMNVEV (reference sequence). The CDR3 loop reads CASSDGGPRLEKLFF. In DNA form, the CDR3 reads TGTGCCAGCAGTGACGGTGGGCCTCGTCTAGAAAAACTGTTTTTT. Complete variable domain (other parts from reference TRBV27 and TRBJ1-4): EAQVTQNPRYLITVTGKKLTVTCSQNMNHEYMSWYRQDPGLGLRQIYYSMNVEVTDKGDVPEGYKVSRKEKRNFPLILESPSPNQTSLYFCASSDGGPRLEKLFFGSGTQLSVL.

The rearrangement links TRBV14 to TRBJ2-1; 7 bases are shared with TRBD1. The CDR3 loop spans 16 amino acids. CDR1 and CDR2 from the germline V gene are SGHDN and FVKESK. Unmatched junction bases numbered 6, after V lost 0 bases and J lost 4 bases. As DNA, the CDR3 is TGTGCCAGCAGCCAAGACCTGGGACAGCCTTACAATGAGCAGTTCTTC. This encodes CASSQDLGQPYNEQFF.

The V and J genes are TRBV5-1 and TRBJ1-4; TRBD1 matches 7 bases. V lost 5 bases and J lost 3; bases outside the gene matches: 4. The length of the CDR3 is 14 residues. CDR1 and CDR2 (germline): SGHRS, YFSETQ. This CDR3 is CASSPGTANEKLFF. Here the CDR3 DNA reads TGCGCCAGCAGTCCCGGGACAGCTAATGAAAAACTGTTTTTT.

The rearrangement joins TRBV7-9 to TRBJ1-1; D gene unclear. Germline V CDR1 and CDR2: SEHNR, FQNEAQ (reference sequence). The CDR3 consists of 13 residues. Trimming took off 4 bases at V and 0 bases at J, with 6 bases between the two ends. The CDR3 nucleotides read TGTGCCAGCAGCTCTCCCGTGAACACTGAAGCTTTCTTT. Translated: CASSSPVNTEAFF.

This sequence joins TRBV14 and TRBJ2-1; D not resolved. Germline CDR1 is SGHDN and CDR2 is FVKESK. The CDR3 extends over 14 amino acids. V was cut by 2 bases and J by 1 base, with 6 bases left in between. CDR3: CASSQSGSYNEQFF. CDR3 nucleotides: TGTGCCAGCAGCCAATCGGGTTCCTACAATGAGCAGTTCTTC. Together with reference TRBV14 and TRBJ2-1, the CDR3 gives the full variable domain: EAGVTQFPSHSVIEKGQTVTLRCDPISGHDNLYWYRRVMGKEIKFLLHFVKESKQDESGMPNNRFLAERTGGTYSTLKVQPAELEDSGVYFCASSQSGSYNEQFFGPGTRLTVL.

V usage is TRBV9 and J usage is TRBJ1-2; D not resolved. Germline CDR1 and CDR2: SGDLS and YYNGEE. V was clipped by 0 bases and J by 0 bases, with 9 bases between them. This CDR3 has 15 amino acids. The CDR3 reads CASSVGPNSNYGYTF. The CDR3 nucleotides read TGTGCCAGCAGCGTAGGCCCAAACTCTAACTATGGCTACACCTTC.